A selection of T cell receptor beta chains follows, all from one sample in a study of cytomegalovirus exposure and HLA in healthy donors. Assay used: immunoSEQ multiplex PCR; TCRdb lists only in-frame clones, some missing. Found here are about 110,000 clones, roughly 80% of them singletons; the top ten hold approximately 2.4%. The material sequenced was PBMCs. The receptors were sampled from a man between 40 and 49 years old in good health and CMV-seronegative. Each CDR3 is given with its conserved first and last residue. Fields, in order: J gene, D gene, V gene, clone size, CDR3 DNA, CDR3 protein. The D gene is left open where the match is weak. Expanded clones get a size class; other rows say once, few or many, or leave the size out.

j_call: TRBJ2-7; d_call: .; v_call: TRBV6-1; clone_size: .; cdr3_nt: TGTGCCAGCAGTGAAACACAGCTCACGTACGAGCAGTACTTC; cdr3_aa: CASSETQLTYEQYF
j_call: TRBJ1-2; d_call: TRBD1; v_call: TRBV5-5; clone_size: few; cdr3_nt: TGTGCCAGCAGCTTGGATACAGGGGCTGCTAACTATGGCTACACCTTC; cdr3_aa: CASSLDTGAANYGYTF
j_call: TRBJ2-5; d_call: TRBD2; v_call: TRBV4-1; clone_size: .; cdr3_nt: TGCGCCAGCAGCCAAGATAGGCCCGGACTAGCGGTACAAGAGACCCAGTACTTC; cdr3_aa: CASSQDRPGLAVQETQYF
j_call: TRBJ1-1; d_call: .; v_call: TRBV6-1; clone_size: .; cdr3_nt: TGTGCCAGCAGTGATTGGGCTGGGGGACAAACTGAAGCTTTCTTT; cdr3_aa: CASSDWAGGQTEAFF
j_call: TRBJ1-2; d_call: .; v_call: TRBV6-1; clone_size: .; cdr3_nt: TGTGCCAGCAGGCCTTCGGGGGGGACGTCTGGCTACACCTTC; cdr3_aa: CASRPSGGTSGYTF
j_call: TRBJ2-7; d_call: .; v_call: TRBV15; clone_size: .; cdr3_nt: TGTGCCACCAGCAGAGAGCAGGACAGAGCCTACGAGCAGTACTTC; cdr3_aa: CATSREQDRAYEQYF
j_call: TRBJ1-1; d_call: .; v_call: TRBV6-5; clone_size: .; cdr3_nt: TGTGCCAGCAGGAAAAATCACAGGGAAGACACTGAAGCTTTCTTT; cdr3_aa: CASRKNHREDTEAFF
j_call: TRBJ2-7; d_call: TRBD2; v_call: TRBV6-1; clone_size: .; cdr3_nt: TGTGCCAGCAGTGATGGGTCTAGCGGCTCCTACGAGCAGTACTTC; cdr3_aa: CASSDGSSGSYEQYF
j_call: TRBJ1-3; d_call: TRBD1; v_call: TRBV6-1; clone_size: .; cdr3_nt: TGTGCCAGCAGAGTAGGGACAGGGATAGGAAACACCATATATTTT; cdr3_aa: CASRVGTGIGNTIYF
j_call: TRBJ2-5; d_call: .; v_call: TRBV5-1; clone_size: .; cdr3_nt: TGCGCCAGCAGCAAGACGACAAGCAGCGAGACCCAGTACTTC; cdr3_aa: CASSKTTSSETQYF
j_call: TRBJ2-2; d_call: TRBD1; v_call: TRBV19; clone_size: .; cdr3_nt: TGTGCCAGTAGCAAGGGACAGGGGAACACCGGGGAGCTGTTTTTT; cdr3_aa: CASSKGQGNTGELFF
j_call: TRBJ1-4; d_call: TRBD1; v_call: TRBV7-2; clone_size: .; cdr3_nt: TGTGCCAGCAGCCGGTCTAGGACAGGGGCCGAAAAACTGTTTTTT; cdr3_aa: CASSRSRTGAEKLFF
j_call: TRBJ2-3; d_call: TRBD2; v_call: TRBV10-2; clone_size: .; cdr3_nt: TGCGCCAGCAGAATTTTTGGTAGCGGGGGGGCCCCAGATACGCAGTATTTT; cdr3_aa: CASRIFGSGGAPDTQYF
j_call: TRBJ2-5; d_call: .; v_call: TRBV7-2; clone_size: .; cdr3_nt: TGTGCCAGCAGCTTAGTAAGCTTCCAAGAGACCCAGTACTTC; cdr3_aa: CASSLVSFQETQYF
j_call: TRBJ2-5; d_call: .; v_call: TRBV7-9; clone_size: .; cdr3_nt: TGTTCCAGCAGCTTAGGGGCTAGCGCGGGACAAGAGACCCAGTACTTC; cdr3_aa: CSSSLGASAGQETQYF
j_call: TRBJ1-4; d_call: TRBD1; v_call: TRBV5-6; clone_size: once; cdr3_nt: TGTGCCAGCAGCTTTAACAGGGGGGCTTTTGAAAAACTGTTTTTT; cdr3_aa: CASSFNRGAFEKLFF
j_call: TRBJ2-7; d_call: TRBD1; v_call: TRBV7-8; clone_size: .; cdr3_nt: TGTGCCAGCAGCTTAGAGGGACAGATACCCTACGAGCAGTACTTC; cdr3_aa: CASSLEGQIPYEQYF
j_call: TRBJ2-6; d_call: TRBD2; v_call: TRBV11-2; clone_size: .; cdr3_nt: TGTGCCAGCAGCTTACCGGGACTAATCTCTGGGGCCAACGTCCTGACTTTC; cdr3_aa: CASSLPGLISGANVLTF
j_call: TRBJ1-6; d_call: TRBD1; v_call: TRBV5-4; clone_size: few; cdr3_nt: TGTGCCAGCAGCTTGGACAGGGGGCTCTTACCCCTCCACTTT; cdr3_aa: CASSLDRGLLPLHF
j_call: TRBJ2-3; d_call: TRBD2; v_call: TRBV10-1; clone_size: .; cdr3_nt: TGCGCCAGCAGTGAGTCTATGGTAGCGGGGGTGACAGATACGCAGTATTTT; cdr3_aa: CASSESMVAGVTDTQYF
j_call: TRBJ2-7; d_call: .; v_call: TRBV7-2; clone_size: few; cdr3_nt: TGTGCCAGCAGCTTAGGAGCGGTTGTCTACGAGCAGTACTTC; cdr3_aa: CASSLGAVVYEQYF
j_call: TRBJ2-5; d_call: .; v_call: TRBV6-1; clone_size: .; cdr3_nt: TGTGCCAGCAGAAACACAGGATTTGGGGAGACCCAGTACTTC; cdr3_aa: CASRNTGFGETQYF
j_call: TRBJ1-2; d_call: .; v_call: TRBV10-3; clone_size: once; cdr3_nt: TGTGCCATCAGTGACTTCGGCAGGGAGGACTCCTATGGCTACACCTTC; cdr3_aa: CAISDFGREDSYGYTF
j_call: TRBJ2-2; d_call: TRBD1; v_call: TRBV29-1; clone_size: .; cdr3_nt: TGCAGCGTTGAAGGTAGACAGGGAAGGGGCACCGGGGAGCTGTTTTTT; cdr3_aa: CSVEGRQGRGTGELFF
j_call: TRBJ2-5; d_call: TRBD2; v_call: TRBV6-8; clone_size: .; cdr3_nt: TGTGCCAGAATACTAGCGTCCGAGACCCAGTACTTC; cdr3_aa: CARILASETQYF
j_call: TRBJ2-1; d_call: TRBD1; v_call: TRBV5-1; clone_size: .; cdr3_nt: TGCGCCAGCAGCCCGGGACAGGGGTCGTACAATGAGCAGTTCTTC; cdr3_aa: CASSPGQGSYNEQFF
j_call: TRBJ1-2; d_call: .; v_call: TRBV6-5; clone_size: .; cdr3_nt: TGTGCCAGCAGTTTAGGGGGGGCCGTTGGCTATGGCTACACCTTC; cdr3_aa: CASSLGGAVGYGYTF
j_call: TRBJ1-5; d_call: .; v_call: TRBV7-8; clone_size: few; cdr3_nt: TGTGCCAGCAGCTTAGGTCAGATATTTGGCAATCAGCCCCAGCATTTT; cdr3_aa: CASSLGQIFGNQPQHF
j_call: TRBJ2-7; d_call: TRBD2; v_call: TRBV19; clone_size: once; cdr3_nt: TGTGCCAGTAGGCCACGGGGGGAGAACTACGAGCAGTACTTC; cdr3_aa: CASRPRGENYEQYF
j_call: TRBJ2-2; d_call: .; v_call: TRBV10-2; clone_size: .; cdr3_nt: TGCGCCAGTACCAGGGAGGGGGGCGGCGGGGAGCTGTTTTTT; cdr3_aa: CASTREGGGGELFF
j_call: TRBJ2-1; d_call: TRBD2; v_call: TRBV5-4; clone_size: .; cdr3_nt: TGTGCCAGCAGCTGGGGACTAGCGGGGGGGGTGGATGAGCAGTTCTTC; cdr3_aa: CASSWGLAGGVDEQFF
j_call: TRBJ2-3; d_call: .; v_call: TRBV6-1; clone_size: .; cdr3_nt: TGTGCCAGCAGCCCCGAGTATGTTGGTACGCAGTATTTT; cdr3_aa: CASSPEYVGTQYF
j_call: TRBJ2-7; d_call: TRBD2; v_call: TRBV6-5; clone_size: .; cdr3_nt: TGTGCCAGCAGTGAAGCGGGGGGTCCCGAGCAGTACTTC; cdr3_aa: CASSEAGGPEQYF
j_call: TRBJ2-1; d_call: TRBD1; v_call: TRBV5-4; clone_size: .; cdr3_nt: TGTGCCAGCAGCTTTGACAGGGGGTTAAAGTATGAGCAGTTCTTC; cdr3_aa: CASSFDRGLKYEQFF
j_call: TRBJ2-5; d_call: TRBD2; v_call: TRBV4-2; clone_size: few; cdr3_nt: TGTGCCAGCAGCATCACCCGGGAGGCCGGCCAAGAGACCCAGTACTTC; cdr3_aa: CASSITREAGQETQYF
j_call: TRBJ1-1; d_call: .; v_call: TRBV28; clone_size: .; cdr3_nt: TGTGCCAGCACCTTATTCCTTGGCCGTGAAGCTTTCTTT; cdr3_aa: CASTLFLGREAFF
j_call: TRBJ2-1; d_call: TRBD2; v_call: TRBV4-2; clone_size: .; cdr3_nt: TGTGCCAGCAGCCAAGAGCCAGCGGGGGGGAGCTCCTACAATGAGCAGTTCTTC; cdr3_aa: CASSQEPAGGSSYNEQFF
j_call: TRBJ2-4; d_call: .; v_call: TRBV9; clone_size: .; cdr3_nt: TGTGCCAGCAGCGAGGGATGGGGGCTAGCCAAAAACATTCAGTACTTC; cdr3_aa: CASSEGWGLAKNIQYF
j_call: TRBJ2-1; d_call: TRBD2; v_call: TRBV9; clone_size: .; cdr3_nt: TGTGCCAGCAGCGTAGGATCTTATAGCGGGGATGAGCAGTTCTTC; cdr3_aa: CASSVGSYSGDEQFF
j_call: TRBJ2-1; d_call: .; v_call: TRBV4-1; clone_size: few; cdr3_nt: TGCGCCAGCAGCCAAGCTACGACTTACAATGAGCAGTTCTTC; cdr3_aa: CASSQATTYNEQFF
j_call: TRBJ2-7; d_call: .; v_call: TRBV5-1; clone_size: few; cdr3_nt: TGCGCCAGCAGCCGCCCCGGGGGGCAGAACGAGCAGTACTTC; cdr3_aa: CASSRPGGQNEQYF
j_call: TRBJ2-5; d_call: TRBD2; v_call: TRBV4-2; clone_size: .; cdr3_nt: TGTGCCAGCAGCCAAGGGGGGACTAGCGGGGGGACGGGGGAGACCCAGTACTTC; cdr3_aa: CASSQGGTSGGTGETQYF
j_call: TRBJ1-2; d_call: TRBD1; v_call: TRBV16; clone_size: few; cdr3_nt: TGTGCCAGCAGCCTACAGGGGGAAGGGTATGGCTACACCTTC; cdr3_aa: CASSLQGEGYGYTF
j_call: TRBJ2-3; d_call: .; v_call: TRBV6-5; clone_size: .; cdr3_nt: TGTGCCAGCAGTTACTCCCTGACAGATACGCAGTATTTT; cdr3_aa: CASSYSLTDTQYF
j_call: TRBJ2-3; d_call: .; v_call: TRBV15; clone_size: .; cdr3_nt: TGTGCCACCAGCAGAAAAGGGGGGGCACTCGGTTTCACAGATACGCAGTATTTT; cdr3_aa: CATSRKGGALGFTDTQYF
j_call: TRBJ2-1; d_call: TRBD2; v_call: TRBV10-3; clone_size: .; cdr3_nt: TGTGCCATCAAGGGAGGGGTTGGCGATGAGCAGTTCTTC; cdr3_aa: CAIKGGVGDEQFF
j_call: TRBJ1-3; d_call: .; v_call: TRBV19; clone_size: .; cdr3_nt: TGTGCCAGTAGTATAAGCGCGGTAGACTCTGGAAACACCATATATTTT; cdr3_aa: CASSISAVDSGNTIYF
j_call: TRBJ1-5; d_call: .; v_call: TRBV7-9; clone_size: .; cdr3_nt: TGTGCCAGCAGCCATTCTCCGGGAAATCAGCCCCAGCATTTT; cdr3_aa: CASSHSPGNQPQHF
j_call: TRBJ1-2; d_call: .; v_call: TRBV19; clone_size: once; cdr3_nt: TGTGCCAGTAGTATCACAGGAGTAAACTATGGCTACACCTTC; cdr3_aa: CASSITGVNYGYTF
j_call: TRBJ2-1; d_call: .; v_call: TRBV14; clone_size: .; cdr3_nt: TGTGCCAGCAGCCAGACTGCAGGGATATTCTACAATGAGCAGTTCTTC; cdr3_aa: CASSQTAGIFYNEQFF
j_call: TRBJ1-3; d_call: .; v_call: TRBV6-1; clone_size: few; cdr3_nt: TGTGCCAGCAGTGAAATAAGAGGCTCGGGAAACACCATATATTTT; cdr3_aa: CASSEIRGSGNTIYF
j_call: TRBJ1-2; d_call: .; v_call: TRBV9; clone_size: .; cdr3_nt: TGTGCCAGCAGCCCTCGAGACAGTGCCGGCTACACCTTC; cdr3_aa: CASSPRDSAGYTF
j_call: TRBJ1-1; d_call: .; v_call: TRBV5-1; clone_size: .; cdr3_nt: TGCGCCAGCAGCTCGAGGGGGGGCTCCTTGAACACTGAAGCTTTCTTT; cdr3_aa: CASSSRGGSLNTEAFF
j_call: TRBJ2-2; d_call: .; v_call: TRBV27; clone_size: .; cdr3_nt: TGTGCCAGCAGTTTTCAGGGGAACACCGGGGAGCTGTTTTTT; cdr3_aa: CASSFQGNTGELFF
j_call: TRBJ2-2; d_call: .; v_call: TRBV11-2; clone_size: once; cdr3_nt: TGTGCCAGCAGCTTAGGCAGGGTTGGATCTGGGGAGCTGTTTTTT; cdr3_aa: CASSLGRVGSGELFF